This TCR beta chain is drawn from a study of T cell responses to AZD1222 COVID-19 vaccine. The CDR3 has 14 residues. CDR1 and CDR2 (germline): KGHSH, LQKENI. Trimming took 3 bases from V and 3 from J, leaving 12 bases between them. The data were produced by immunoSEQ multiplex PCR, yet TCRdb's version contains in-frame clones alone and is incomplete. Of over 55,000 clones detected, around 84% appear once; the ten largest clones hold 7.3%. Here the sequenced sample was peripheral blood, taken on day 0 of AZD1222 vaccination. The V call is TRBV18, the J call TRBJ2-7, with D maybe TRBD1 (6 bases). This clonotype originated in an adult in good health. CDR3 sequence: CASSPQDRNYEQYF. The CDR3 DNA is TGTGCCAGCTCACCCCAAGACAGGAACTACGAGCAGTACTTC.